The following is a TCR beta chain sequence with its context. This sample is drawn from a study of blood T cell repertoires in COVID-19. In the study overall: What the recovered Cohort 3 donors had was two negative PCRs, clearance, or symptom resolution. The samples span acute and convalescent COVID-19 from the United States, Italy and Spain.

Some clones are missing from TCRdb's copy, which holds only in-frame ones; the method was immunoSEQ multiplex PCR. The table has about 280,000 clones, 88% seen once; the top ten hold around 2%. V was shortened by 1 base and J by 3 bases, with 12 bases between the two germline ends. CDR3 length: 16 amino acids. The germline gives CDR1 KGHSH, CDR2 LQKENI. Material: PBMCs or T cells enriched from blood (not recorded which). The J gene is TRBJ1-4, the V gene TRBV18; D is perhaps TRBD1 (5 bases). This TCR derives from a woman in her fifties or sixties in a cohort exposed to, infected with or recovered from COVID-19 (not recorded which). The CDR3 DNA follows: TGTGCCAGCTCACCACAAGGGGCCGCCGCTAATGAAAAACTGTTTTTT. Amino acids: CASSPQGAAANEKLFF.